A selection of T cell receptor beta chains follows, all from one sample in a study of blood T cell repertoires in COVID-19. Profiled with immunoSEQ multiplex PCR; TCRdb holds only in-frame clones, not every one. Of a few hundred thousand clones in the sample, about 86% were seen once. Sequencing input: peripheral blood. These receptor sequences come from a woman aged 25 to 45 who had recovered from COVID-19. Both conserved end residues are part of each CDR3. Clone size is given for some rows only: seen once, a few or many times, or a class if the clone is expanded.

clone size: .
J gene: TRBJ2-1
V gene: TRBV7-2
CDR3 protein: CASSQDRGGYNEQFF

clone size: .
J gene: TRBJ1-2
V gene: TRBV23-1
CDR3 protein: CASRGGQSGYTF

clone size: few
J gene: TRBJ2-7
V gene: TRBV3-1/TRBV3-2
CDR3 protein: CASSQDRGYEQYF

clone size: .
J gene: TRBJ1-1
V gene: TRBV3-1/TRBV3-2
CDR3 protein: CASSLRTGAMNTEAFF

clone size: .
J gene: TRBJ1-3
V gene: TRBV10-3
CDR3 protein: CAISQGPPGNTIYF

clone size: once
J gene: TRBJ2-1
V gene: TRBV7-9
CDR3 protein: CASSLRASGSWNNEQFF

clone size: .
J gene: TRBJ2-3
V gene: TRBV3-1/TRBV3-2
CDR3 protein: CASSPGRGTDTQYF

clone size: .
J gene: TRBJ1-1
V gene: TRBV6-5
CDR3 protein: CASRTQGRTEAFF

clone size: .
J gene: TRBJ1-1
V gene: TRBV3-1/TRBV3-2
CDR3 protein: CASSQAGNTEAFF

clone size: few
J gene: TRBJ2-1
V gene: TRBV5-1
CDR3 protein: CASSLPRTPSYNEQFF

clone size: .
J gene: TRBJ2-2
V gene: TRBV30
CDR3 protein: CAWSVLKASGELFF

clone size: .
J gene: TRBJ2-5
V gene: TRBV4-3
CDR3 protein: CASSQDLGPQETQYF

clone size: .
J gene: TRBJ1-2
V gene: TRBV6-5
CDR3 protein: CASSSGLNYGYTF

clone size: .
J gene: TRBJ2-7
V gene: TRBV3-1/TRBV3-2
CDR3 protein: CASSQVPGGLREQYF

clone size: .
J gene: TRBJ1-1
V gene: TRBV15
CDR3 protein: CATSSSGTTGEIHLLPGGAFF

clone size: .
J gene: TRBJ2-7
V gene: TRBV6-5
CDR3 protein: CASSYSSGQGGEQYF

clone size: .
J gene: TRBJ2-1
V gene: TRBV19
CDR3 protein: CASRGTGGDYNEQFF

clone size: .
J gene: TRBJ2-1
V gene: TRBV7-9
CDR3 protein: CASSADGLLGGEQFF

clone size: once
J gene: TRBJ2-2
V gene: TRBV19
CDR3 protein: CAALGAGESGELFF

clone size: few
J gene: TRBJ1-1
V gene: TRBV2
CDR3 protein: CASSVKGTGGDTEAFF

clone size: .
J gene: TRBJ1-5
V gene: TRBV12-5
CDR3 protein: CASLLGSSQPQHF

clone size: .
J gene: TRBJ2-1
V gene: TRBV3-1/TRBV3-2
CDR3 protein: CASSQDRGQVEQFF

clone size: .
J gene: TRBJ1-5
V gene: TRBV15
CDR3 protein: CATSRDHGGYSNQPQHF

clone size: .
J gene: TRBJ2-2
V gene: TRBV4-3
CDR3 protein: CASSQELVGGELFF

clone size: .
J gene: TRBJ1-4
V gene: TRBV5-1
CDR3 protein: CASSLVPGRGASEKLFF

clone size: once
J gene: TRBJ2-1
V gene: TRBV5-1
CDR3 protein: CASSPPGLAMAEQFF

clone size: .
J gene: TRBJ2-7
V gene: TRBV5-1
CDR3 protein: CASSLAQGNIYEQYF

clone size: .
J gene: TRBJ1-2
V gene: TRBV19
CDR3 protein: CASSLRHRGLEGYTF

clone size: .
J gene: TRBJ1-3
V gene: TRBV5-5
CDR3 protein: CASSLDIEVTSGPGNTIYF

clone size: .
J gene: TRBJ2-7
V gene: TRBV7-2
CDR3 protein: CASSLDRGLYEQYF

clone size: .
J gene: TRBJ2-2
V gene: TRBV10-2
CDR3 protein: CASSDRYTGELFF

clone size: .
J gene: TRBJ2-1
V gene: TRBV28
CDR3 protein: CASRRTSGNNEQFF

clone size: .
J gene: TRBJ2-5
V gene: TRBV28
CDR3 protein: CASSSRTIYEETQYF

clone size: .
J gene: TRBJ1-2
V gene: TRBV5-1
CDR3 protein: CASSFDRNDYGYTF

clone size: .
J gene: TRBJ2-7
V gene: TRBV13
CDR3 protein: CASSLGNVGEQYF

clone size: .
J gene: TRBJ2-1
V gene: TRBV21-1
CDR3 protein: CASSNSQDSYNEQFF

clone size: .
J gene: TRBJ1-6
V gene: TRBV6-5
CDR3 protein: CASSPGQGVGSPLHF

clone size: .
J gene: TRBJ1-1
V gene: TRBV19
CDR3 protein: CASSIPQEGTEAFF

clone size: .
J gene: TRBJ1-2
V gene: TRBV4-1
CDR3 protein: CASSQASQGGGYTF

clone size: .
J gene: TRBJ1-6
V gene: TRBV19
CDR3 protein: CASSMSGAYNSPLHF

clone size: .
J gene: TRBJ2-1
V gene: TRBV7-2
CDR3 protein: CASSLNAGTAGDEQFF

clone size: .
J gene: TRBJ1-2
V gene: TRBV2
CDR3 protein: CASLRDINNYGYTF

clone size: few
J gene: TRBJ1-1
V gene: TRBV18
CDR3 protein: CASSPGQVNTEAFF

clone size: .
J gene: TRBJ2-7
V gene: TRBV28
CDR3 protein: CASSLPQGLGSYEQYF

clone size: .
J gene: TRBJ2-2
V gene: TRBV28
CDR3 protein: CASGSTGELFF

clone size: .
J gene: TRBJ1-1
V gene: TRBV11-2
CDR3 protein: CASRGLKTGTEAFF

clone size: once
J gene: TRBJ2-7
V gene: TRBV6-6
CDR3 protein: CASSRGQSGGEQYF

clone size: .
J gene: TRBJ1-6
V gene: TRBV6-5
CDR3 protein: CASTGQGNSPLHF

clone size: .
J gene: TRBJ1-3
V gene: TRBV28
CDR3 protein: CASSLDRAGNTIYF

clone size: .
J gene: TRBJ2-7
V gene: TRBV19
CDR3 protein: CASSDRLTYEQYF

clone size: once
J gene: TRBJ2-1
V gene: TRBV5-1
CDR3 protein: CASRVAGAYNEQFF

clone size: .
J gene: TRBJ1-1
V gene: TRBV6-5
CDR3 protein: CASSRGGKAGAFF